The T cell receptor beta chain described here comes from a study of T-cell memory formation after mild COVID-19. Study results and limitations: Day 15 to 85 contracting clones showed balanced CD4/CD8; day 15 to 37 expanders favored CD4+.

Germline CDR1 is DFQATT and CDR2 is SNEGSKA (reference sequence). The V gene lost 2 bases and the J gene lost 2 bases, with 17 bases spanning the gap. The CDR3 loop spans 16 amino acids. In this sample, this clonotype turned up a few times. Its cognate antigen is unknown. Via MiXCR, TCRdb re-called the 5' RACE reads, giving one row per CDR3 protein. The data hold tens of thousands of distinct CDR3 sequences, with 25% to 30% observed a single time. This receptor was identified in a man between 18 and 35 years old who had mild COVID-19 (a few samples of this study predate the infection). Cell type and time point are not known. The V gene is TRBV20-1, the J gene TRBJ2-3; D remains ambiguous. The source material was PBMCs or a T cell subset sorted from them (not recorded which). The CDR3 DNA is TGCAGTGCTAGAAGTTCGACCGTCATGCTCACAGATACGCAGTATTTT. Protein product: CSARSSTVMLTDTQYF.